This T cell receptor beta chain was found in a study of blood T cell repertoires in COVID-19 (dated by TCRdb to 2020 to 2021). In the study overall: Samples from collaborators originated in the United States, Italy and Spain and spanned both the acute and convalescent phases of COVID-19. The material from the prospective study consisted of cDNA or gDNA derived from T cells, B-cell-depleted T cells, or PBMCs. Subjects who had been exposed to COVID-19, were actively infected with it, or had recovered from it provided the deeply sampled blood TCRbeta repertoires that made up the dataset. The repertoires were released in a freely available public database meant as a resource for research on the immune response to SARS-CoV-2. The samples were drawn from the first 160 participants of the ongoing ImmuneRACE study and from over 950 subjects provided by 6 global collaborators. Sample metadata almost always included a de-identified subject ID, COVID-19 status, age in years and sex. Where available, HLA class I and class II types were obtained from metadata supplied by the sample provider rather than from assay-based typing.

TCRbeta CDR3 regions were amplified from genomic DNA by means of the immunoSEQ Assay, a bias-controlled multiplex PCR. As for the authors' bioinformatics: Within the assay, amplification of reference gene primers was used to estimate how many nucleated cells each sample contained. Sequence reads were collapsed and filtered to measure the absolute abundance of every unique TCRbeta CDR3 rearrangement. Productive Simpson clonality was computed per sample as the square root of Simpson's diversity index over productive rearrangements. This immuneACCESS table, as held by TCRdb, lists in-frame sequences with V and J called but not all clones. Of the missing ones, under half trace to an unresolved V gene in checked studies; the others have no known cause. V, J and clone size reflect that table, while D and trimming were determined from the DNA. For this sample the table gives approximately 110,000 clones, of which 86% were detected only once. In total, the top ten clones hold over 4.5% of the sample.

For this clone: Its binding antigen is unknown. No base-level quality is on record; no much larger clone is a single base apart.

The investigation overall reported the following: How much clinical and demographic metadata was included differed by source and by participant, and the metadata was provided uncurated.

The CDR3 holds 15 amino acids from the cysteine to the phenylalanine. Only the CDR3 part of the read is kept: 45 bases, read in frame from the first base. Cut back by 5 bases and 0 bases, the V and J ends lie 11 bases apart. The germline V gene (reference sequence) provides CDR1 SEHNR and CDR2 FQNEAQ. Each collaborating institution followed its own protocols to collect whole blood in K2EDTA tubes. Collaborator samples were shipped for TCRbeta analysis as frozen whole blood, isolated PBMCs, or DNA extracted from either sample type. This receptor was identified in a human donor in a cohort sampled during active COVID-19. The V and J segments used are TRBV7-9 and TRBJ2-4; matching of 5 bases hints at TRBD2 as the D gene. Sequencing input: peripheral blood. DNA sequence: TGTGCCAGCAGCCCGGACGGAGGAGCCAAAAACATTCAGTACTTC. It is translated as CASSPDGGAKNIQYF.